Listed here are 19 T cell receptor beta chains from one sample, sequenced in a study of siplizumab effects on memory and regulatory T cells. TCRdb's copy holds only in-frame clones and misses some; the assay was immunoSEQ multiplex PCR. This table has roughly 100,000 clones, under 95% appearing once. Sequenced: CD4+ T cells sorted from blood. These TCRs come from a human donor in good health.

The chain's CDR3 is CATRDSSNQPQHF. Written as DNA, the CDR3 is TGTGCCACCAGGGACAGTTCCAATCAGCCCCAGCATTTT. The chain has TRBV6-6 and TRBJ1-5, with TRBD1 matching 7 bases. V was pared by 10 bases and J by 3 bases, with 6 bases of the junction left unmatched. This CDR3 spans 13 amino acids. Per the germline V gene, CDR1 is MNHNY and CDR2 is SVGAGI (reference sequence).

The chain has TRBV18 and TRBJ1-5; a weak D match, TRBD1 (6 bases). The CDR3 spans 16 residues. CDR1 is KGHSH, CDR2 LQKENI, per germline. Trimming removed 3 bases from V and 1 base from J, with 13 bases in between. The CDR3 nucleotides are TGTGCCAGCTCACCCTGGGGGGGCGGGAGCAATCAGCCCCAGCATTTT. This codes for CASSPWGGGSNQPQHF.

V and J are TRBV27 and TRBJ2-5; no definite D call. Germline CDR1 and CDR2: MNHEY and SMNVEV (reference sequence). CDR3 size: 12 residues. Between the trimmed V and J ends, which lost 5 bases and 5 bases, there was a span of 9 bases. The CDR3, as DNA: TGTGCCAGCAGTCAGAAAGGGGAGACCCAGTACTTC. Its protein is CASSQKGETQYF.

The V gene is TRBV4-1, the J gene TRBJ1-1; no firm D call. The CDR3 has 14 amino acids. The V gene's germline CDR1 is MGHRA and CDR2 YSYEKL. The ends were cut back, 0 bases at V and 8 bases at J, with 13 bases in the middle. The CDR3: CASSQDVGAREAFF. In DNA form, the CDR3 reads TGCGCCAGCAGCCAAGATGTAGGAGCCCGAGAAGCTTTCTTT.

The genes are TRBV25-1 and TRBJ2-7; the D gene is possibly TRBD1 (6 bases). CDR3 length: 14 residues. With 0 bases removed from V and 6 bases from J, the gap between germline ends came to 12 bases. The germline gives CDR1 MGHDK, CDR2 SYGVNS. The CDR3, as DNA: TGTGCCAGCAGTGAATACAGGGGCGAGGCCGAGCAGTACTTC. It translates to CASSEYRGEAEQYF.

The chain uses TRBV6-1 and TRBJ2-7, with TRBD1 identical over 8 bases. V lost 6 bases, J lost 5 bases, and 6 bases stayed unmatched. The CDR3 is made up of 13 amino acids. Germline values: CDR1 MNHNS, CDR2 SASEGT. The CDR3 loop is CASRRTGSNEQYF. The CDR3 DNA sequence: TGTGCCAGCAGGAGGACAGGGAGCAACGAGCAGTACTTC.

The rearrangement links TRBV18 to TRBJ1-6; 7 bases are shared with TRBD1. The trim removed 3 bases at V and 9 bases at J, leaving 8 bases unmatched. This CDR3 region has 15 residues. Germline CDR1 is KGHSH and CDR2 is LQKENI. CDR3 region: CASSPSRDSGSPLHF. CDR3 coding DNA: TGTGCCAGCTCACCTTCCCGGGACAGCGGTTCACCCCTCCACTTT.

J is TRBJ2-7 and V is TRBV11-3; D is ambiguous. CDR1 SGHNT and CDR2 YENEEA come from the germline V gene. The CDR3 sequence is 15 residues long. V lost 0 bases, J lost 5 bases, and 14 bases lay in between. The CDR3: CASSLDRQPVHEQYF. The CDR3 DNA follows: TGTGCCAGCAGCTTAGATCGTCAGCCGGTCCACGAGCAGTACTTC.

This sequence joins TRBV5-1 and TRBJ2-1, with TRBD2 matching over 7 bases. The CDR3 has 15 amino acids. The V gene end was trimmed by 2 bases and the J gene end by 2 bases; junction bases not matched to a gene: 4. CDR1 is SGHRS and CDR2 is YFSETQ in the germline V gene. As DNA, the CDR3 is TGCGCCAGCAGCTTCAGCGGGATCCCCTACAATGAGCAGTTCTTC. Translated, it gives CASSFSGIPYNEQFF.

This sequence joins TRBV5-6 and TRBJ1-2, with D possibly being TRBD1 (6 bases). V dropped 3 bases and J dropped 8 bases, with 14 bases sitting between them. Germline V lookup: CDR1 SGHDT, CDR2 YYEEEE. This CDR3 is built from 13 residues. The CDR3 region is CASSSGASGGYTF. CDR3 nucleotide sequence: TGTGCCAGCAGCTCGGGGGCCTCCGGGGGCTACACCTTC.

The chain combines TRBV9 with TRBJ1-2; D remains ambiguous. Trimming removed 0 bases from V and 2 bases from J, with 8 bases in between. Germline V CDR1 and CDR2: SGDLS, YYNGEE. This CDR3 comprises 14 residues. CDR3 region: CASSVDGTNYGYTF. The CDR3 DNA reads TGTGCCAGCAGCGTAGACGGAACGAACTATGGCTACACCTTC.

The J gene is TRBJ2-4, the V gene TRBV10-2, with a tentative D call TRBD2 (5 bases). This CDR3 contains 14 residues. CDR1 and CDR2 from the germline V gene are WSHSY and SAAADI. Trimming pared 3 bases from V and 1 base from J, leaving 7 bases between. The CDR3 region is CASSDRGAKNIQYF. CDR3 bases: TGCGCCAGCAGTGACAGAGGGGCCAAAAACATTCAGTACTTC.

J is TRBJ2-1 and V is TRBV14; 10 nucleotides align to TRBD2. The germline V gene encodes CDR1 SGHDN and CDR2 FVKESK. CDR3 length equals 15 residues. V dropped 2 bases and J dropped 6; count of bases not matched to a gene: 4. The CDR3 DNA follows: TGTGCCAGCAGCCAAACGGGACTAGCGTTCAATGAGCAGTTCTTC. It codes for CASSQTGLAFNEQFF.

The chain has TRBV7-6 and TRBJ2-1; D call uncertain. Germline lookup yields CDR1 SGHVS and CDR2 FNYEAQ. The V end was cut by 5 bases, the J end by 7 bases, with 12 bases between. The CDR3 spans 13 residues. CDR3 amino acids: CASSGPSTNEQFF. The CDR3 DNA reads TGTGCCAGCAGCGGACCGTCGACGAATGAGCAGTTCTTC.

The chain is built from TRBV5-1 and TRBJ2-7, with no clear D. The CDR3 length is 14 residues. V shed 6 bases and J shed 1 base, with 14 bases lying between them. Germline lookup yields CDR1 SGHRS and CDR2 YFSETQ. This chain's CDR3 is CASKVGAGSYEQYF. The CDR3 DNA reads TGCGCCAGCAAGGTTGGTGCTGGGTCCTACGAGCAGTACTTC.

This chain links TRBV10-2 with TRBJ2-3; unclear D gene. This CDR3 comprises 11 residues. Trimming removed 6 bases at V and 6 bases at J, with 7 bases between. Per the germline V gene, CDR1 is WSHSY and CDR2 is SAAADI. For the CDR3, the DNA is TGCGCCAGCAGCCACCCCGATACGCAGTATTTT. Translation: CASSHPDTQYF.

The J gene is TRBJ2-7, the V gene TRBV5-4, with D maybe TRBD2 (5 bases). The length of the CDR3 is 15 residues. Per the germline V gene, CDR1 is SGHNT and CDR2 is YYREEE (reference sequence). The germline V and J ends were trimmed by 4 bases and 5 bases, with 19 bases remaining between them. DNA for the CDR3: TGTGCCAGCAGCCGAACGCAACGGGCTAGCAACGAGCAGTACTTC. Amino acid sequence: CASSRTQRASNEQYF. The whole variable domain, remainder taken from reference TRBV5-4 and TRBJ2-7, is ETGVTQSPTHLIKTRGQQVTLRCSSQSGHNTVSWYQQALGQGPQFIFQYYREEENGRGNFPPRFSGLQFPNYSSELNVNALELDDSALYLCASSRTQRASNEQYFGPGTRLTVT.

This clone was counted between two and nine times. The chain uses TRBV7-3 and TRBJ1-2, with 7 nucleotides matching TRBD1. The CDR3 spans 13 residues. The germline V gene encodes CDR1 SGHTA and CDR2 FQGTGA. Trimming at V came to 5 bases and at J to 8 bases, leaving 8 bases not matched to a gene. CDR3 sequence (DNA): TGTGCCAGCAGCCGCGACAGGGAGGACGGCTACACCTTC. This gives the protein CASSRDREDGYTF.

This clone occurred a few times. The CDR3 DNA reads as TGTGCCAGCAGCACACAGGGGTCGGGTGAAAAACTGTTTTTT. Its translation: CASSTQGSGEKLFF. The V call is TRBV21-1, the J call TRBJ1-4; TRBD1 reflects the table's D call only, with no check against the DNA. TRBV21-1 is a documented pseudogene. This CDR3 is built from 14 residues.